The following is a TCR beta chain sequence with its context. The antigen it binds to is not known. Per-base quality was not reported, and no clone a single base away is much larger than it. For this chain, trimming is 10 bases at the V end and 3 bases at the J end, and the number of junction bases without a gene match is 12. CDR1 and CDR2 were assigned from the germline V gene (reference sequence) as SEHNR and FQNEAQ. From the cysteine through the phenylalanine, the CDR3 covers 16 amino acids. This entry keeps only the CDR3 DNA: 48 bases, framed from base 1. The data derive from a study of cytomegalovirus exposure and HLA in healthy donors (dated by TCRdb to between 2016 and 2019). About the study as a whole: An earlier analysis of approximately 640 of the donors reported roughly 270 Gb of sequence data and some 120 million unique TCR beta sequences from some 180 million T cells. The study profiled the T cell repertoires of some 610 subjects by immunosequencing and related them to cytomegalovirus serostatus. The number of donors typed differed by locus, with 629-630 for A, B, C, DRB1 and DQB1, 522 for DQA1, about 610 for DPA1, and some 470 for DPB1. Among 398 genotyped donors of the cohort, an average of about 240,000 unique TCR beta nucleotide sequences were sequenced per donor, roughly 20% of them non-productive. Every repertoire in the discovery cohort had been generated on one and the same sequencing platform. The study aimed to test whether cataloging public T cell receptors could reveal signatures of past pathogen exposure. About five DR-DQ haplotypes were treated as single units for association and clustering because of strong linkage in the cohort. Rather than using new phenotypic data, the later analysis identified candidate immune exposures from TCR beta sequences and from how often those sequences occurred across donors. Donor age, sex, ethnicity and CMV serostatus were collected together with the repertoire data. Both class I and class II loci were covered by HLA typing, at four-digit resolution. In addition to the first cohort of 650 to 750 subjects, a separate validation cohort of approximately 120 different subjects was used. High-throughput TCR immunosequencing, statistical association of individual TCRs with disease status, and machine learning were combined to predict cytomegalovirus infection status. Approximately 300 gigabases of sequencing data and 75 million to 85 million unique TCR sequences made up an early release that covered some 640 HLA-typed donors. Genome-wide SNP genotypes for about 60% of the roughly 670 donors were used in a later genetic analysis, which treated that subset as a discovery cohort. A later analysis re-analyzed previously published TCR beta repertoires from 550 to 700 donors and added high-resolution HLA genotyping to study TCR occurrence patterns. Among the roughly 400 genotyped donors, about 83% belonged to the genetic ancestry cluster associated with self-reported Caucasian donors. To decide whether each TCR beta V gene segment behaved as functional or pseudogenic, an earlier analysis of 587 of the donors relied on high-throughput TCR beta sequencing.

The cohort was made up of several hundred healthy bone marrow donors. At the time of sampling, every cohort member was nominally healthy, though immune exposures that went unrecorded were likely present. The donor was CMV seronegative and belonged to the group of around 400 seronegative cohort members. A peripheral blood sample was provided by each donor, and peripheral blood mononuclear cells were used for TCR beta sequencing. Genomic DNA was extracted from the blood cell samples with the Qiagen DNeasy Blood Extraction Kit. The full study reports these points: The presence/absence analyses assumed that sequencing depth was roughly uniform across donors, and that assumption may not be true. A later genetic analysis associated a missense DCLRE1C variant with V-gene and J-gene trimming of TCR beta chains, and an independent cohort replicated the association. The authors suggested that the approach could potentially be generalized to other disease states and immunological phenotypes. A later analysis found that most CMV-associated TCR beta chains appeared HLA-restricted, with HLA associations seemingly driven largely by CMV exposure. A later analysis found that HLA-associated TCR beta chains were more clonally expanded and had lower generation probabilities than equally common non-associated chains. Several of the top co-occurrence clusters appeared to be linked to parvovirus B19, influenza, CMV and Epstein-Barr virus, according to a later analysis. In a later analysis, 16,951 TCR beta sequences were associated with specific HLA alleles at a false discovery rate of 0.05. A few of the identified cytomegalovirus-associated TCR beta chains were confirmed in vitro to be specific for cytomegalovirus antigens. Linkage disequilibrium might explain the correlated functional status among segregating V segments, but an unknown experimental factor could not be ruled out. Some IMGT-functional V segments, including TRBV6-2 and TRBV6-3, could not be told apart with the 87-base-pair reads, so those segments were excluded. A further reported finding was that TCR beta sequences accurately predicted the HLA-A and HLA-B alleles for most subjects in the first cohort. A cluster of highly shared sequence variants was judged likely to represent a technical artifact of the sequencing pipeline. In a later analysis, TCR association rates were found to vary across HLA loci, with the most associated TCRs seen for DRB1 alleles and the fewest for HLA-C alleles. Broadly in line with IMGT annotations, most TCR beta V segments showed up in productive rearrangements about 87% or about 30% of the time in an earlier analysis of approximately 600 of the donors. Because HLA typing was missing for some donors at each locus, association tests included only the typed subset. When HLA alleles, especially DR and DQ, strongly co-occurred, TCR associations were difficult to assign to individual alleles. Cytomegalovirus status was reported to be diagnosed by the classifier with high specificity and sensitivity in both the original and validation cohorts. For the cohort, immune exposure information was limited to CMV serostatus. This cohort had only TCR beta chains sequenced, and the lack of alpha or paired-chain data limited which features could be detected. Compared with the approximately 600-donor mean, donors in an Asian-associated ancestry cluster had fewer N-insertions in productive TCRs, according to a later genetic analysis. Most TCR sequences were seen in very few donors, while some public TCRs were found in many individuals. In the study, 150 to 200 TCR beta chains were listed as associated with cytomegalovirus. Because counts were too low, around 18 rarely observed V segments, including chromosome 9 orphons, were left out of the earlier analysis of 500 to 750 of the donors.

The library was prepared using the immunoSEQ multiplex PCR assay. A mixture of 60 forward primers for TCR Vbeta segments and 13 reverse primers for TCR Jbeta segments was used in the multiplex PCR. Amplification of the CDR3 region of rearranged TCR beta genes was performed with a multiplex PCR assay on genomic DNA. The Illumina HiSeq System was used to sequence the amplified TCR beta libraries as 87-base-pair reads. For the original study's pipeline: A later analysis counted some 80 million unique TCR beta chains across the 700 or so repertoires, and roughly 10 million of these chains were shared by at least two donors. To remove PCR and sequencing errors, raw reads were error-corrected and collapsed into unique sequences using a nearest-neighbor algorithm that merged closely related sequences. To assign V, D and J gene segments, CDR3 sequences were aligned to IMGT reference sequences. For a sequence to be retained, a match of at least six nucleotides to both a V gene segment and a J gene segment was required. A rearrangement was called productive if the CDR3 had no stop codons and remained in frame with V and J, and every other rearrangement was called non-productive. Following IMGT convention, CDR3 was defined as the stretch from the second conserved V-encoded cysteine to the conserved J-encoded phenylalanine. The earlier analysis of more than 450 of the donors excluded sequences that lacked an unambiguous match to a single V gene segment. In an earlier analysis of almost 600 of the donors, a V segment was called functional when productive rearrangements were above 56.7%, and segregating when the standard deviation between donors exceeded 5%. A statistical classification framework was built for diagnosing cytomegalovirus status from the catalog of TCR beta chain sequences. In a later analysis, TCR nucleotide sequences were compared against IMGT/GENE-DB human TR gene sequences so that V and J genes could be assigned. A later analysis assigned CDR3 sequences and most-parsimonious VDJ recombination scenarios with the TCRdist pipeline. A later analysis defined each TCR beta chain by its CDR3 amino acid sequence plus V-gene family, and excluded reads lacking a unique V-gene family. To address suspected cross-contamination and a sequencing artifact, a later analysis removed over 500 highly shared, low-generation-probability nucleotide sequences. For each public chain, a later analysis derived a clonal expansion index from normalized ranks of inferred template counts within each repertoire. A later analysis computed generation probabilities with a VDJ recombination model fitted to out-of-frame rearrangements, and checked the results against IGoR. In a later analysis, hypergeometric tests were used to score TCR-TCR, TCR-HLA and TCR-CMV co-occurrence, with a repertoire-size bias correction applied to TCR pairs. To estimate false discovery rates, a later analysis permuted the HLA or CMV assignments 20 times. In a later analysis, co-occurring TCRs were grouped using DBSCAN, with TCRdist sequence similarity added in when clustering inside HLA-allele-positive subsets. Repertoires with fewer than 30,000 or more than 120,000 public chains were left out of co-occurrence clustering, as were several repertoires with anomalous nucleotide sharing. TCRdb took over this immuneACCESS table, retaining in-frame rearrangements with V and J assigned. Such tables are incomplete; in checked studies, under half of the missing clones stem from an unresolved V gene, and the remainder is unexplained. Clone size and the V and J calls come from that table; the DNA yielded D and trimming. The sample yields 150,000 to 200,000 clones; over 75% were counted once. The top ten clones comprise approximately 2% of the sample.

Material for sequencing was PBMCs. This receptor was identified in a woman aged 25 to 39 in good health and CMV-seronegative. The sequence joins TRBV7-9 to TRBJ2-2, with 9 bases aligning to TRBD1. The DNA sequence is TGTGCCATCACAGGGGGCGCCTCGTGGGACACCGGGGAGCTGTTTTTT. Translated, this gives CAITGGASWDTGELFF.